Detailed here is one T cell receptor (beta chain). Germline CDR1 reads WNHNN; CDR2 reads SYGVQD (reference sequence). This CDR3 has 14 residues. V shed 0 bases and J 5 bases; nucleotides not matched to a gene: 2. This sample stems from a study of identical twins. TCRdb reprocessed the 5' RACE reads with MiXCR, giving one entry per CDR3 protein. The sample gives roughly 700,000 distinct CDR3 sequences, 8.5% to 9% of which show up once; roughly 0.97% is in the top ten. The data were also submitted as part of a second study, on yellow fever vaccine responses in identical twins.

The sequence derives from a woman aged 18-35 years in good health. What was sequenced was PBMCs. This chain connects TRBV10-1 to TRBJ2-3, with 7 bases fitting TRBD2. The CDR3 loop is CASSESAGEDTQYF. DNA of the CDR3: TGCGCCAGCAGTGAGTCTGCGGGGGAAGATACGCAGTATTTT.